This TCR beta chain was sequenced for a study of CD8 T cells in Susac syndrome. Sequencing of TCR beta drew on CD8+ and CD4+ T cells from blood. TEMRA cells were FACS-enriched, and CD8+ and CD4+ T cells were isolated negatively. Overall study results and limits: The study acknowledged a relatively small number of individuals in its TCR sequencing and HLA analysis.

RNA totalling about 0.45 to 1 ug underwent reverse transcription with random hexamers. Amplification of TCR beta CDR3 across 54 Vbeta and 13 Jbeta was performed with immunoSEQ multiplex PCR. TCRdb recomputed calls from the immunoSEQ multiplex PCR reads with MiXCR, one row per CDR3 protein. The data show about 26,000 distinct CDR3 sequences, with around 94% seen just once and roughly 0.28% held by the top ten. As regards this clonotype: Its specificity is unknown.

Source material: CD8+ T cells from PBMCs. The clonotype originates from a human donor in good health.

The CDR3 loop is CASSQDWSGGYSYNEQFF. In DNA form, the CDR3 reads TGCGCCAGCAGCCAAGATTGGAGCGGGGGGTACTCCTACAATGAGCAGTTCTTC. The gene calls are TRBV4-3 and TRBJ2-1; 9 bases map to TRBD2. Unmatched junction bases numbered 6, after V lost 0 bases and J lost 0 bases. The CDR3 runs to 18 residues. From germline, CDR1 is LGHNA and CDR2 YSLEER.